The rows below give T cell receptor beta chains drawn from one sample of a study of blood T cell repertoires in COVID-19. This table comes from immunoSEQ multiplex PCR, and its TCRdb copy is limited to in-frame clones, with some not included. The table shows more than 200,000 clones, with approximately 90% occurring only once. Sequencing was carried out using peripheral blood. Source of these receptors: a man in his 70s with acute or convalescent COVID-19. Both conserved end residues are part of each CDR3. A D gene is named only where the DNA matches it firmly. Clone sizes are given selectively: once, few, many, or a class where the clone is expanded.

-	TRBV19	TRBJ2-2	TRBD2	CASSILGLAGGRAGELFF	TGTGCCAGTAGTATTTTAGGACTAGCGGGAGGGAGAGCCGGGGAGCTGTTTTTT
many	TRBV19	TRBJ1-1	TRBD1	CASSSRRDSAEAFF	TGTGCCAGTAGTAGCCGTAGGGACAGCGCTGAAGCTTTCTTT
-	TRBV19	TRBJ1-5	-	CASTDSGRPQHF	TGTGCCAGTACTGACTCCGGCCGGCCCCAGCATTTT
-	TRBV19	TRBJ2-1	-	CASSAFQGNEQFF	TGTGCCAGTAGTGCCTTTCAGGGAAATGAGCAGTTCTTC
-	TRBV10-3	TRBJ1-1	TRBD1	CAISDIGQGGTEAFF	TGTGCCATCAGTGACATTGGACAGGGAGGGACTGAAGCTTTCTTT
-	TRBV7-3	TRBJ1-1	-	CASSLSVGKQVNTEAFF	TGTGCCAGCAGCTTAAGTGTCGGGAAGCAAGTGAACACTGAAGCTTTCTTT
-	TRBV18	TRBJ2-2	-	CASSLSSGLSTGELFF	TGTGCCAGCTCACTCAGTTCAGGGTTGAGCACCGGGGAGCTGTTTTTT
-	TRBV18	TRBJ2-7	TRBD2	CASSLATSGRNEQYF	TGTGCCAGCTCATTAGCCACTAGCGGGAGGAACGAGCAGTACTTC
once	TRBV14	TRBJ2-5	-	CASSLLGIPGAQYF	TGTGCCAGCAGCCTACTAGGGATCCCAGGGGCCCAGTACTTC
-	TRBV3-1/TRBV3-2	TRBJ1-1	-	CASSQVGYADEAFF	TGTGCCAGCAGCCAAGTCGGATATGCGGATGAAGCTTTCTTT
-	TRBV14	TRBJ2-3	TRBD2	CASSLSLAGGRDTQYF	TGTGCCAGCAGCCTCTCCCTAGCGGGAGGTAGAGATACGCAGTATTTT
-	TRBV7-2	TRBJ1-3	TRBD1	CASSFDRGPGNTIYF	TGTGCCAGCAGCTTTGACAGGGGGCCTGGAAACACCATATATTTT
-	TRBV2	TRBJ2-2	TRBD2	CASSGLAGNTGELFF	TGTGCCAGCAGTGGACTAGCGGGGAACACCGGGGAGCTGTTTTTT
-	TRBV5-6	TRBJ1-1	-	CASSPLGGGASTEAFF	TGTGCCAGCAGCCCCCTCGGGGGAGGGGCATCCACTGAAGCTTTCTTT
-	TRBV7-2	TRBJ2-3	TRBD2	CASSFRGADTQYF	TGTGCCAGCAGCTTTCGGGGGGCAGATACGCAGTATTTT
-	TRBV4-2	TRBJ2-1	TRBD2	CASSQDLAGARNEQFF	TGTGCCAGCAGCCAAGATCTCGCGGGAGCAAGGAATGAGCAGTTCTTC
-	TRBV14	TRBJ2-1	TRBD2	CASSQDFLAGGSPYNEQFF	TGTGCCAGCAGCCAAGATTTTTTAGCGGGAGGGTCCCCCTACAATGAGCAGTTCTTC
-	TRBV12-3/TRBV12-4	TRBJ1-1	-	CASSRLMTGVAFF	TGTGCCAGCAGTCGGTTAATGACAGGAGTCGCTTTCTTT
-	TRBV18	TRBJ1-2	TRBD1	CASSPQTGIAFSGYTF	TGTGCCAGCTCTCCACAGACAGGGATCGCTTTTTCGGGCTACACCTTC
once	TRBV18	TRBJ2-1	TRBD2	CASSQGLARFF	TGTGCCAGCTCACAAGGACTAGCACGGTTCTTC
-	TRBV2	TRBJ1-4	-	CATKEDSPTEKLFF	TGTGCCACCAAAGAGGACAGCCCTACTGAAAAACTGTTTTTT
-	TRBV28	TRBJ2-6	TRBD1	CASRQGDYVLTF	TGTGCCAGTAGACAGGGGGATTACGTCCTGACTTTC
-	TRBV19	TRBJ1-1	-	CASSPGGGTLNTEAFF	TGTGCCAGTAGTCCTGGGGGGGGCACCTTGAACACTGAAGCTTTCTTT
-	TRBV28	TRBJ2-1	TRBD2	CALRREPYNEQFF	TGTGCCTTACGGCGGGAGCCGTACAATGAGCAGTTCTTC
few	TRBV5-6	TRBJ2-7	TRBD2	CASSSMGAGGPYEQYF	TGTGCCAGCAGCTCCATGGGGGCGGGAGGGCCCTACGAGCAGTACTTC
-	TRBV5-1	TRBJ2-2	TRBD2	CASSLLADHTGELFF	TGCGCCAGCAGCTTACTAGCGGACCACACCGGGGAGCTGTTTTTT
-	TRBV9	TRBJ1-4	TRBD1	CASSERIDREINEKLFF	TGTGCCAGCAGCGAGAGAATCGACAGGGAGATTAATGAAAAACTGTTTTTT
once	TRBV7-3	TRBJ2-3	TRBD1	CASSLSGTGGTDTQYF	TGTGCCAGCAGCTTATCGGGGACAGGGGGCACAGATACGCAGTATTTT
few	TRBV24-1	TRBJ2-7	TRBD1	CATSDSRDRGSYEQYF	TGTGCCACCAGTGATTCCCGGGACAGGGGTTCCTACGAGCAGTACTTC
-	TRBV19	TRBJ2-7	TRBD2	CASSIVAGSYEQYF	TGTGCCAGTAGTATAGTAGCGGGTTCCTACGAGCAGTACTTC
-	TRBV6-6	TRBJ2-7	TRBD1	CASSYPGQGKYEQYF	TGTGCCAGCAGTTACCCAGGACAGGGCAAATACGAGCAGTACTTC
-	TRBV7-2	TRBJ2-7	-	CASSLTRSGYEQYF	TGTGCCAGCAGCTTAACCCGCAGCGGCTACGAGCAGTACTTC
-	TRBV29-1	TRBJ2-3	-	CSVDRVADTQYF	TGCAGCGTTGACAGGGTTGCAGATACGCAGTATTTT
-	TRBV7-9	TRBJ1-2	-	CASSLTGANYGYTF	TGTGCCAGCAGCTTAACAGGCGCTAACTATGGCTACACCTTC
-	TRBV30	TRBJ2-1	TRBD2	CAWSLAGGGQNEQFF	TGTGCCTGGAGCCTAGCGGGAGGAGGGCAAAATGAGCAGTTCTTC
few	TRBV5-8	TRBJ1-1	TRBD1	CASSFRTGNTEAFF	TGTGCCAGCAGCTTCAGGACAGGGAACACTGAAGCTTTCTTT
-	TRBV7-9	TRBJ2-3	-	CASSILRDGTQYF	TGTGCCAGCAGCATATTACGGGATGGTACGCAGTATTTT
-	TRBV9	TRBJ2-5	TRBD2	CASSVATSSGAQETQYF	TGTGCCAGCAGCGTAGCTACGTCTAGCGGGGCCCAAGAGACCCAGTACTTC
-	TRBV28	TRBJ2-5	TRBD2	CASSNFPGLAGSGSVTQYF	TGTGCCAGCAGTAACTTCCCCGGTCTAGCGGGATCTGGTAGCGTGACCCAGTACTTC